A single sample is the source of the 32 T cell receptor beta chains below, sequenced in a study of T cells after posttransplantation cyclophosphamide. This table comes from immunoSEQ multiplex PCR, and its TCRdb copy is limited to in-frame clones, with some not included. This sample has under 50,000 clones, each found more than once. The sample was PBMCs. Source of these receptors: a man aged 35-49 years in good health, CMV-negative, and a related stem cell transplant donor.

This clone showed up many times. V and J are TRBV2 and TRBJ2-2, with TRBD1 as a possible D gene (6 bases). This CDR3 spans 16 amino acids. The germline CDR1 and CDR2 sequences are SNHLY and FYNNEI. Deletions cut 2 bases from V and 8 bases from J, with 18 bases between. This chain's CDR3 is CASSEMLLRGNGELFF. The CDR3 bases are TGTGCCAGCAGTGAAATGTTGTTAAGGGGGAATGGGGAGCTGTTTTTT.

This clone was counted at least ten times. The same CDR3 can be traced to other DNA sequences in this sample. The V call is TRBV27, the J call TRBJ2-7; D perhaps matches TRBD2 (6 bases). The CDR3 spans 15 residues. Germline CDR1 MNHEY, CDR2 SMNVEV (reference sequence). Trimming left V 3 bases short and J 3 bases short, with 15 bases between. The CDR3 sequence: CASSLAGTAGYEQYF. The DNA for the CDR3 is TGTGCCAGCAGTTTGGCGGGGACGGCGGGCTACGAGCAGTACTTC.

The V gene is TRBV7-8, the J gene TRBJ2-5; TRBD2 matches at 10 bases. This CDR3 spans 18 amino acids. With V trimmed by 5 bases and J by 4 bases, 16 bases remained unmatched. Germline CDR1 reads SGHVS; CDR2 reads FQNEAQ. This chain's CDR3 is CASSPWSLAGEYLETQYF. In DNA, the CDR3 is TGTGCCAGCAGCCCTTGGAGCCTAGCGGGAGAGTATTTAGAGACCCAGTACTTC.

This clone was detected many times. The chain recombines TRBV10-3 with TRBJ1-4; D gene unclear. V gave up 3 bases and J gave up 5 bases, with 22 bases separating them. Germline loops: CDR1 ENHRY, CDR2 SYGVKD. The CDR3 covers 18 residues. The CDR3 protein is CAISDPLQTSNLNEKLFF. CDR3 sequence (DNA): TGTGCCATCAGTGACCCTCTTCAAACGTCAAACTTAAATGAAAAACTGTTTTTT.

In this sample, this clone turned up many times. V gene TRBV6-5 combines with J gene TRBJ2-1; 8 bases match TRBD2. CDR3 length: 15 residues. J lost 5 bases, V lost 8 bases, and 11 bases had no gene match. Germline V gene sequence: CDR1 MNHEY, CDR2 SVGAGI. The CDR3 spells CASAPGREMDNEQFF. As DNA, the CDR3 is TGTGCCAGCGCCCCCGGGAGGGAGATGGACAATGAGCAGTTCTTC.

This clone was counted ten times or more. The gene calls are TRBV7-6 and TRBJ2-3; TRBD2 aligns across 8 bases. The V segment lost 2 bases and the J segment 4 bases; nucleotides outside the gene matches: 5. Germline CDR1 reads SGHVS; CDR2 reads FNYEAQ. The CDR3 runs to 15 residues. This CDR3 reads CASSLIGTSADTQYF. CDR3 DNA: TGTGCCAGCAGCTTAATCGGGACTAGTGCAGATACGCAGTATTTT.

This clone was detected a few times. This chain uses TRBV6-1 with TRBJ1-2, with D tentatively TRBD1 (5 bases). Trimming took 5 bases from V and 4 from J, leaving 8 bases between them. The length of the CDR3 is 12 residues. The germline CDR1 and CDR2 sequences are MNHNS and SASEGT. CDR3 loop: CASSRQIYGYTF. CDR3 nucleotide sequence: TGTGCCAGCAGTAGACAGATCTATGGCTACACCTTC.

This clone has at least ten counts. V is TRBV28 and J is TRBJ2-7; 9 positions agree with TRBD1. After removal of 5 bases from V and 6 bases from J, the junction contained 5 bases not matched to a gene. Per the germline V gene, CDR1 is MDHEN and CDR2 is SYDVKM. There are 13 residues in the CDR3. CDR3 in amino acids: CASSRTGVAEQYF. The CDR3 bases are TGTGCCAGCAGTCGGACAGGGGTGGCCGAGCAGTACTTC.

This clone was seen many times. V is TRBV4-3 and J is TRBJ2-1; possibly TRBD2 for D (6 bases). The CDR3 spans 15 residues. Germline assignment: CDR1 LGHNA and CDR2 YSLEER. Trimming pared 3 bases from V and 2 bases from J, leaving 11 bases between. This chain's CDR3 is CASSQVWGAYNEQFF. CDR3 bases: TGCGCCAGCAGCCAGGTGTGGGGGGCCTACAATGAGCAGTTCTTC.

This clone was recorded many times. The rearrangement links TRBV14 to TRBJ1-1; D gene ambiguous. The germline gives CDR1 SGHDN, CDR2 FVKESK. V lost 0 bases, J lost 4 bases, and 9 bases lay in between. The CDR3 extends over 14 amino acids. DNA of the CDR3: TGTGCCAGCAGCCAAGAGTTAGAAGTCACTGAAGCTTTCTTT. Translated, it gives CASSQELEVTEAFF.

This clone was detected many times. The chain is built from TRBV7-3 and TRBJ2-3, with 10 bases matching TRBD2. Per germline, CDR1 SGHTA and CDR2 FQGTGA. The CDR3 covers 15 residues. The V and J ends lost 3 bases and 5 bases, in that order; junction bases with no gene match: 5. In DNA form, the CDR3 reads TGTGCCAGCAGCTTGCTAGCGGGAGAAGGAGATACGCAGTATTTT. Amino acids: CASSLLAGEGDTQYF.

This clone has at least ten counts. This chain links TRBV29-1 with TRBJ2-3; no clear D gene. Between the trimmed V and J ends, which lost 3 bases and 6 bases, there was a span of 4 bases. The CDR3 is made up of 10 amino acids. Germline V CDR1 and CDR2: SQVTM, ANQGSEA. CDR3 DNA: TGCAGCGTTGAGAGCGATACGCAGTATTTT. Residues: CSVESDTQYF.

This clone was recorded at least ten times. The chain is built from TRBV6-5 and TRBJ2-7; D not certain. In germline, CDR1 is MNHEY, CDR2 SVGAGI. The CDR3 contains 14 residues. V was clipped by 2 bases and J by 0 bases, with 8 bases between them. The CDR3 region is CASSYVADSYEQYF. CDR3 coding DNA: TGTGCCAGCAGTTACGTGGCAGACTCCTACGAGCAGTACTTC.

This clone was counted many times. The chain has TRBV6-6 and TRBJ1-1; D is unclear. Trimming took 0 bases from V and 0 from J, leaving 8 bases between them. The germline V gene has CDR1 MNHNY and CDR2 SVGAGI (reference sequence). The CDR3 contains 15 residues. The CDR3 sequence is CASSYSRVVNTEAFF. CDR3 in DNA: TGTGCCAGCAGTTACTCGAGGGTCGTGAACACTGAAGCTTTCTTT.

This clone was recorded many times. The rearrangement joins TRBV30 to TRBJ2-7; 13 nucleotides agree with TRBD2. The V and J ends lost 2 bases and 4 bases, in that order; junction bases with no gene match: 8. The CDR3 has 16 amino acids. Germline CDR1 is GTSNPN and CDR2 is SVGIG (reference sequence). CDR3 in amino acids: CAWSSPRTSGSYEQYF. The CDR3, as DNA: TGTGCCTGGAGTTCTCCCCGGACTAGCGGGAGTTACGAGCAGTACTTC.

The chain links TRBV6-5 to TRBJ1-4; no definite D call. The ends were cut back, 2 bases at V and 7 bases at J, with 11 bases in the middle. The CDR3 totals 14 residues. The germline gives CDR1 MNHEY, CDR2 SVGAGI. The CDR3 loop reads CASSYEEGGEKLFF. CDR3 coding DNA: TGTGCCAGCAGTTACGAGGAGGGCGGTGAAAAACTGTTTTTT.

There are many counts of this clone. The junction departs from the called germline gene at one end, perhaps through a read error. The rearrangement links TRBV7-2 to TRBJ2-1, with TRBD1 identical over 9 bases. CDR3 length: 13 residues. Germline CDR1 reads SGHTA; CDR2 reads FQGNSA. The CDR3 spells CASSANGDRVVLF. The CDR3 nucleotides are TGTGCCAGCAGCGCAAACGGGGACAGGGTAGTCCTCTTC.

This clone was observed many times. CDR3 sequence reads: CASSGGALLSSYNEQFF. Written as DNA, the CDR3 is TGTGCCAGCAGTGGGGGGGCTCTCCTGAGCTCCTACAATGAGCAGTTCTTC. This rearrangement joins TRBV7-9 to TRBJ2-1, with a weak D call TRBD2 (7 bases). The CDR3 has 17 residues. CDR1 SEHNR and CDR2 FQNEAQ come from the germline V gene (reference sequence). V dropped 6 bases and J dropped 0 bases, with 18 bases sitting between them.

This clone was seen repeatedly, ten times or more. V is TRBV7-2 and J is TRBJ2-3; a weak D match, TRBD2 (6 bases). Germline V gene lookup returns CDR1 SGHTA and CDR2 FQGNSA. CDR3 length equals 14 residues. V shed 4 bases and J shed 2 bases, with 10 bases lying between them. CDR3 protein: CASSSSANTDTQYF. CDR3 coding DNA: TGTGCCAGCAGCTCTAGCGCGAACACAGATACGCAGTATTTT.

This clone occurred a few times. J is TRBJ1-6 and V is TRBV11-2, with D perhaps matching TRBD1 (6 bases). In germline, CDR1 is SGHAT, CDR2 FQNNGV. The CDR3 is 14 amino acids. Between the trimmed V and J ends, which lost 1 base and 14 bases, there was a span of 15 bases. The CDR3 DNA reads as TGTGCCAGCAGCTTAGCCCCAGGGACAAGGGCCCTCCACTTT. This gives the protein CASSLAPGTRALHF.

At least ten counts were recorded for this clone. The chain couples TRBV19 to TRBJ1-5, with D unresolved. The V end was cut by 3 bases, the J end by 4 bases, with 7 bases between. Per germline, CDR1 LNHDA and CDR2 SQIVND (reference sequence). This CDR3 comprises 13 residues. The CDR3 loop is CASSITRNQPQHF. The CDR3 DNA sequence: TGTGCCAGTAGTATTACACGAAATCAGCCCCAGCATTTT.

This clone was found many times. The chain is built from TRBV7-9 and TRBJ2-3; no reliable D call. The CDR3 is 13 amino acids. The V and J ends lost 5 bases and 6 bases respectively, with 12 bases between them. Per germline, CDR1 SEHNR and CDR2 FQNEAQ (reference sequence). The CDR3 protein is CASSRGIMDTQYF. The CDR3 bases are TGTGCCAGCAGCCGTGGCATCATGGATACGCAGTATTTT.

In this sample, this clone turned up many times. The genes are TRBV28 and TRBJ2-7; 8 bases are a match to TRBD1. The CDR3 has 15 amino acids. V shed 2 bases, J shed 4 bases, and the junction held 7 bases outside the gene matches. The V gene's germline CDR1 is MDHEN and CDR2 SYDVKM. The CDR3 sequence is CASSLPPTGAYEQYF. The CDR3 nucleotides are TGTGCCAGCAGTTTACCGCCGACAGGGGCTTACGAGCAGTACTTC.

This clone showed up many times. The chain uses TRBV11-2 and TRBJ2-3; tentatively, D is TRBD2 (5 bases). The germline V gene encodes CDR1 SGHAT and CDR2 FQNNGV. V lost 1 base and J lost 0, with 17 bases in between. The CDR3 is made up of 18 amino acids. CDR3 amino acids: CASSLGRAALASTDTQYF. The CDR3 DNA is TGTGCCAGCAGCTTAGGGCGGGCGGCATTGGCTAGCACAGATACGCAGTATTTT.

This clone was found many times. The chain couples TRBV6-5 to TRBJ1-2; a possible D gene is TRBD1 (5 bases). The CDR3 spans 13 residues. With 0 bases removed from V and 5 bases from J, the gap between germline ends came to 7 bases. CDR1 MNHEY and CDR2 SVGAGI come from the germline V gene. For the CDR3, the DNA is TGTGCCAGCAGTTACTCACGGGGGTATGGCTACACCTTC. This translates into CASSYSRGYGYTF.

This clone was counted ten times or more. The V and J genes are TRBV5-6 and TRBJ2-3, with TRBD2 as a possible D gene (5 bases). V lost 3 bases and J lost 7, with 12 bases in between. CDR1 and CDR2 from the germline V gene are SGHDT and YYEEEE. The CDR3 consists of 13 residues. Here the CDR3 reads CASSWAGRNTQYF. In DNA, the CDR3 is TGTGCCAGCAGCTGGGCGGGTAGGAATACGCAGTATTTT. The full variable domain, with the rest looked up from reference TRBV5-6 and TRBJ2-3, is DAGVTQSPTHLIKTRGQQVTLRCSPKSGHDTVSWYQQALGQGPQFIFQYYEEEERQRGNFPDRFSGHQFPNYSSELNVNALLLGDSALYLCASSWAGRNTQYFGPGTRLTVL.

The table lists this clone with many counts. The chain couples TRBV6-6 to TRBJ1-1; 12 nucleotides line up with TRBD1. Germline CDR1 is MNHNY and CDR2 is SVGAGI (reference sequence). After removal of 9 bases from V and 0 bases from J, the junction contained 8 bases not matched to a gene. The CDR3 extends over 16 amino acids. The CDR3 coding sequence is TGTGCCAGTTGGTTGGGACAGGGGGCCGTGAACACTGAAGCTTTCTTT. Protein: CASWLGQGAVNTEAFF.

This clone was picked up many times. V is TRBV6-5 and J is TRBJ1-1; 9 bases line up with TRBD1. With 4 bases clipped from V and 6 bases from J, the junction kept 9 bases outside the gene matches. Germline loops: CDR1 MNHEY, CDR2 SVGAGI. The length of the CDR3 is 15 residues. As DNA, the CDR3 is TGTGCCAGCAGTTTACTGACAGGGGGTGCTCCTGAAGCTTTCTTT. This encodes CASSLLTGGAPEAFF.

This clone was recorded at least ten times. Other DNA sequences within the sample encode an identical CDR3. The chain links TRBV9 to TRBJ1-4, with D possibly TRBD1 on 5 matching bases. V was pared by 0 bases and J by 8 bases, with 11 bases between. The CDR3 has 14 residues. Germline V CDR1 and CDR2: SGDLS, YYNGEE. The CDR3 loop is CASSVGAGNEKLFF. For the CDR3, the DNA is TGTGCCAGCAGCGTAGGAGCAGGGAACGAAAAACTGTTTTTT.

In this sample, this clone turned up many times. V is TRBV7-8 and J is TRBJ1-5; D ambiguous. Germline V CDR1 and CDR2: SGHVS, FQNEAQ. CDR3 length: 13 residues. V was pared by 1 base and J by 2 bases, with 3 bases between. The CDR3 is CASSLGRNQPQHF. The CDR3 DNA reads as TGTGCCAGCAGCTTAGGGCGCAATCAGCCCCAGCATTTT.

At least ten counts were recorded for this clone. The chain is built from TRBV5-1 and TRBJ2-2; TRBD1 matches 8 bases. CDR3 length: 16 residues. V lost 4 bases to trimming and J lost 5 bases; unmatched junction nucleotides: 10. Germline V gene sequence: CDR1 SGHRS, CDR2 YFSETQ. The CDR3 DNA reads TGCGCCAGCAGCGCAGGTGGACAGGGCGGGACCGGGGAGCTGTTTTTT. This sequence encodes CASSAGGQGGTGELFF.

In this sample, this clone turned up a few times. This sequence joins TRBV13 and TRBJ2-5; 9 bases align to TRBD1. TRBJ2-7 explains the end of the DNA better; the J call may be wrong. The CDR3 covers 15 residues. Germline lookup yields CDR1 PRHDT and CDR2 FYEKMQ (reference sequence). CDR3 DNA sequence: TGTGCCAGCAGCTTACGGGGGGACAGGGATTACGAGCAGTACTTC. Amino acids: CASSLRGDRDYEQYF.